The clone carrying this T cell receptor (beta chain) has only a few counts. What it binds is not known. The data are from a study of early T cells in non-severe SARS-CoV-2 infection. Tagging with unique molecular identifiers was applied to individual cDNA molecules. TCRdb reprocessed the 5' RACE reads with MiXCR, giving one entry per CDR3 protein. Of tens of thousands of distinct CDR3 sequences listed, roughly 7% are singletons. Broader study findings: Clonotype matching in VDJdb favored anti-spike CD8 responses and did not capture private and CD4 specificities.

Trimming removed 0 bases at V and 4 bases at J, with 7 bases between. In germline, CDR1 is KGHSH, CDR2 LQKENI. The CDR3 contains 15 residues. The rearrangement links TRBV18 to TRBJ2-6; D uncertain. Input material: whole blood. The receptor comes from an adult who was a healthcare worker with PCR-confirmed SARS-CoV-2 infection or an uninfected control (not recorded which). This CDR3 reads CASSPPLSGANVLTF. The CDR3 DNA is TGTGCCAGCTCACCACCGTTGTCCGGGGCCAACGTCCTGACTTTC.